Below, 25 T cell receptor beta chains from the same sample are listed, as sequenced in a study of blood T cell repertoires in COVID-19. Using immunoSEQ multiplex PCR, the repertoire was profiled, and TCRdb retains in-frame clones only, with some absent. The table records 250,000 to 300,000 clones, around 90% of them present only once. The specimen sequenced was peripheral blood. The receptors shown here come from a man aged 50-60 years with acute or convalescent COVID-19.

The chain recombines TRBV4-1 with TRBJ2-1; D remains ambiguous. V lost 1 base, J lost 10 bases, and 14 bases lay in between. This CDR3 spans 14 amino acids. Germline V gene data show CDR1 as MGHRA and CDR2 as YSYEKL. The DNA of the CDR3 is TGCGCCAGCAGCCAAGCCCGTATAGTATGGGAGCAGTTCTTC. Protein sequence: CASSQARIVWEQFF.

The CDR3 loop reads CATSQGQTQYF. DNA for the CDR3: TGTGCCACCTCCCAGGGTCAGACCCAGTACTTC. The chain employs TRBV24-1 and TRBJ2-5; weak D call: TRBD1 (5 bases). Germline V gene sequence: CDR1 KGHDR, CDR2 SFDVKD. The CDR3 contains 11 residues. V was cut by 9 bases and J by 6 bases, with 10 bases left in between.

The CDR3 nucleotides are TGTGCCAGCAGCTCTGACAGGGGGCAGTTCTTC. This codes for CASSSDRGQFF. This chain connects TRBV7-9 to TRBJ2-1; 8 nucleotides agree with TRBD1. CDR3 length equals 11 residues. Germline CDR1 is SEHNR and CDR2 is FQNEAQ (reference sequence). Trimming took 4 bases from V and 12 from J; bases not matched to a gene: 2.

This sequence joins TRBV2 and TRBJ2-3; D might be TRBD1 (5 bases). The CDR3 has 13 residues. Germline-derived CDR1 and CDR2 are SNHLY and FYNNEI. Trimming took off 6 bases at V and 4 bases at J, with 11 bases between the two ends. The CDR3 sequence: CASSRQFPDTQYF. The DNA for the CDR3 is TGTGCCAGCAGCCGACAGTTTCCAGATACGCAGTATTTT.

The chain links TRBV7-3 to TRBJ2-5; 7 positions agree with TRBD2. Per germline, CDR1 SGHTA and CDR2 FQGTGA. V lost 4 bases and J lost 9; bases outside the gene matches: 8. The CDR3 loop spans 13 amino acids. The CDR3 here is CASSSLGGGPQYF. The CDR3 coding sequence is TGTGCCAGCAGCTCCCTCGGGGGAGGGCCCCAGTACTTC.

The chain has TRBV5-1 and TRBJ2-5; maybe TRBD1 (5 bases). The CDR3 loop spans 16 amino acids. The V end was cut by 2 bases, the J end by 6 bases, with 20 bases between. Per germline, CDR1 SGHRS and CDR2 YFSETQ. CDR3 coding DNA: TGCGCCAGCAGCTTAACGGTAGGGGTACCCTCCCAGACCCAGTACTTC. This translates into CASSLTVGVPSQTQYF.

The V gene is TRBV4-1, the J gene TRBJ2-5, with 15 bases aligning to TRBD2. CDR3 length: 18 amino acids. The V gene's germline CDR1 is MGHRA and CDR2 YSYEKL. V lost 0 bases, J lost 2 bases, and 4 bases stayed unmatched. The chain's CDR3 is CASSQEGLAGGSQETQYF. The CDR3 DNA follows: TGCGCCAGCAGCCAAGAAGGACTAGCGGGGGGGAGTCAAGAGACCCAGTACTTC.

V gene TRBV18 combines with J gene TRBJ2-5; 9 nucleotides align to TRBD2. The junction had 4 bases not matched to a gene; V was cut back by 2 bases and J by 3 bases. This CDR3 comprises 15 residues. The germline V gene has CDR1 KGHSH and CDR2 LQKENI. The DNA for the CDR3 is TGTGCCAGCTCACCAGGGCTAGCGGGAAAAGAGACCCAGTACTTC. Amino acid sequence: CASSPGLAGKETQYF.

The rearrangement joins TRBV19 to TRBJ1-2; D might be TRBD1 (6 bases). The V end lost 8 bases, the J end lost 4 bases, and 11 bases lay between the germline ends. Germline CDR1 and CDR2: LNHDA and SQIVND (reference sequence). CDR3 size: 12 residues. Here the CDR3 DNA reads TGTGCCAGTCTTGACAGGCTCTATGGCTACACCTTC. It codes for CASLDRLYGYTF.

J is TRBJ1-1 and V is TRBV3-1 (or the pseudogene TRBV3-2); D call uncertain. CDR3 size: 13 residues. Germline V gene lookup returns CDR1 LGHDT and CDR2 YNNKEL (reference sequence). Trimming pared 5 bases from V and 5 bases from J, leaving 12 bases between. The CDR3 protein is CASSAVSRTEAFF. The DNA for the CDR3 is TGTGCCAGCAGCGCGGTTTCGAGGACTGAAGCTTTCTTT.

This sequence joins TRBV12-5 and TRBJ1-1, with a tentative D call TRBD1 (6 bases). Trimming cost V 3 bases and J 11 bases, with 19 bases left between them. Germline-derived CDR1 and CDR2 are LGHNT and FRNRAP. This CDR3 spans 14 amino acids. In DNA, the CDR3 is TGTGCTAGTGGTTTTAGTCCACAGGGTTTGCGGGCTTTCTTT. Protein product: CASGFSPQGLRAFF.

The chain combines TRBV7-9 with TRBJ1-5, with TRBD1 matching 8 bases. There are 16 residues in the CDR3. CDR1 SEHNR and CDR2 FQNEAQ come from the germline V gene (reference sequence). The ends lost 5 bases at V and 3 bases at J; junction bases unmatched: 9. CDR3 DNA sequence: TGTGCCAGCAGCAGGACGGGGACAGGTACCAATCAGCCCCAGCATTTT. This sequence encodes CASSRTGTGTNQPQHF.

This clone was observed a few times. The chain is built from TRBV7-2 and TRBJ2-1; 10 positions agree with TRBD2. The CDR3 contains 19 residues. Trimming took 1 base from V and 0 from J; bases not matched to a gene: 9. Germline V lookup: CDR1 SGHTA, CDR2 FQGNSA. The CDR3 here is CASSLGNRAGGSSYNEQFF. The CDR3, as DNA: TGTGCCAGCAGCTTAGGGAATAGAGCGGGGGGGAGCTCCTACAATGAGCAGTTCTTC.

V and J are TRBV24-1 and TRBJ2-3; 9 bases line up with TRBD1. This CDR3 region has 17 residues. V trimming: 4 bases; J trimming: 4 bases; junction bases outside the gene matches: 11. The germline V gene encodes CDR1 KGHDR and CDR2 SFDVKD. The CDR3 region is CATSEGPGTGPPDTQYF. The CDR3 DNA reads TGTGCCACCAGTGAAGGCCCCGGGACAGGGCCGCCAGATACGCAGTATTTT.

V usage is TRBV9 and J usage is TRBJ1-4, with 10 bases that match TRBD1. CDR1 and CDR2 (germline): SGDLS, YYNGEE. With 3 bases clipped from V and 7 bases from J, the junction kept 9 bases outside the gene matches. CDR3 size: 16 residues. CDR3 sequence reads: CASSATAGTGAEKLFF. The CDR3 DNA sequence: TGTGCCAGCAGCGCAACCGCCGGGACAGGGGCTGAAAAACTGTTTTTT.

The J gene is TRBJ2-5, the V gene TRBV10-3; maybe TRBD2 (6 bases). The V end was cut by 6 bases, the J end by 0 bases, with 23 bases between. The CDR3 has 18 residues. Looked up from germline, CDR1 is ENHRY and CDR2 is SYGVKD. Here the CDR3 reads CAIRNAAKEGKYQETQYF. In DNA form, the CDR3 reads TGTGCCATCAGGAATGCGGCCAAGGAGGGAAAGTACCAAGAGACCCAGTACTTC.

The chain combines TRBV6-5 with TRBJ2-7; a possible D gene is TRBD1 (6 bases). The ends were cut back, 9 bases at V and 4 bases at J, with 16 bases in the middle. CDR3 length: 13 residues. CDR1 is MNHEY, CDR2 SVGAGI, per germline. The CDR3 loop reads CASNVNRAYEQYF. The CDR3 DNA follows: TGTGCCAGTAATGTTAACAGGGCGTACGAGCAGTACTTC.

J is TRBJ2-1 and V is TRBV7-3; D uncertain. The V end was cut by 5 bases, the J end by 5 bases, with 10 bases between. Per the germline V gene, CDR1 is SGHTA and CDR2 is FQGTGA. The CDR3 sequence is 13 residues long. Here the CDR3 reads CASSLSQNNEQFF. DNA for the CDR3: TGTGCCAGCAGCCTCTCGCAGAACAATGAGCAGTTCTTC.

The chain employs TRBV6-5 and TRBJ2-2; D is perhaps TRBD1 (5 bases). This CDR3 has 13 residues. Trimming shortened V by 5 bases and J by 6 bases, and 10 bases separated the two germline ends. Per the germline V gene, CDR1 is MNHEY and CDR2 is SVGAGI. CDR3 loop: CASSKTVPGELFF. The CDR3 DNA sequence: TGTGCCAGCAGTAAGACAGTTCCCGGGGAGCTGTTTTTT.

The genes are TRBV12-3 or TRBV12-4 and TRBJ1-2; 9 positions agree with TRBD1. Trimming removed 9 bases from V and 7 bases from J; junction bases left unmatched: 9. This CDR3 is built from 13 residues. CDR3 amino acids: CARHRGRPGGYTF. The CDR3 bases are TGTGCCAGGCACAGGGGGCGCCCTGGTGGCTACACCTTC.

The V and J genes are TRBV19 and TRBJ1-4; TRBD1 matches 8 bases. Germline CDR1 LNHDA, CDR2 SQIVND (reference sequence). V was pared by 7 bases and J by 10 bases, with 14 bases of the junction left unmatched. The CDR3 has 15 residues. The chain's CDR3 is CASTDRGDRRGKLFF. The CDR3 nucleotides are TGTGCCAGTACCGACAGGGGCGATCGCAGGGGAAAACTGTTTTTT. The whole variable domain, remainder taken from reference TRBV19 and TRBJ1-4, is DGGITQSPKYLFRKEGQNVTLSCEQNLNHDAMYWYRQDPGQGLRLIYYSQIVNDFQKGDIAEGYSVSREKKESFPLTVTSAQKNPTAFYLCASTDRGDRRGKLFFGSGTQLSVL.

This sequence joins TRBV6-2 or TRBV6-3 and TRBJ2-1, with 7 positions matching TRBD2. This CDR3 is 16 amino acids long. V trimming: 0 bases; J trimming: 3 bases; junction bases outside the gene matches: 5. Germline V gene data show CDR1 as MNHEY and CDR2 as SVGEGT. Here the CDR3 reads CASSYSPGGIYNEQFF. DNA for the CDR3: TGTGCCAGCAGTTACTCTCCCGGGGGGATCTACAATGAGCAGTTCTTC.

The J gene is TRBJ2-7, the V gene TRBV28; TRBD1 might be the D (6 bases). The CDR3 totals 17 residues. Per the germline V gene, CDR1 is MDHEN and CDR2 is SYDVKM. The ends were cut back, 2 bases at V and 4 bases at J, with 21 bases in the middle. The CDR3 reads CASSLTGQTDFLYEQYF. The CDR3 DNA reads TGTGCCAGCAGTTTAACAGGGCAGACCGATTTTCTTTACGAGCAGTACTTC. The entire variable domain, with the rest obtained from reference TRBV28 and TRBJ2-7, is as follows: DVKVTQSSRYLVKRTGEKVFLECVQDMDHENMFWYRQDPGLGLRLIYFSYDVKMKEKGDIPEGYSVSREKKERFSLILESASTNQTSMYLCASSLTGQTDFLYEQYFGPGTRLTVT.

The chain uses TRBV5-1 and TRBJ1-5, with TRBD1 as a possible D gene (6 bases). The CDR3 extends over 14 amino acids. The V gene's germline CDR1 is SGHRS and CDR2 YFSETQ. Trimming removed 4 bases at V and 5 bases at J, with 13 bases between. CDR3 residues: CASSLGQHDQPQHF. DNA for the CDR3: TGCGCCAGCAGCCTAGGACAGCACGATCAGCCCCAGCATTTT.

The chain recombines TRBV19 with TRBJ2-3; 9 bases fit TRBD2. Germline V gives CDR1 LNHDA, CDR2 SQIVND (reference sequence). The CDR3 covers 16 residues. With 3 bases clipped from V and 7 bases from J, the junction kept 11 bases outside the gene matches. Written as DNA, the CDR3 is TGTGCCAGTAGTATCTTAGGCGGGGGGGCCATAAATACGCAGTATTTT. Amino acid sequence: CASSILGGGAINTQYF. Complete variable domain (other parts from reference TRBV19 and TRBJ2-3): DGGITQSPKYLFRKEGQNVTLSCEQNLNHDAMYWYRQDPGQGLRLIYYSQIVNDFQKGDIAEGYSVSREKKESFPLTVTSAQKNPTAFYLCASSILGGGAINTQYFGPGTRLTVL.